The T cell receptor beta chain under discussion was sequenced for a study of blood T cells in healthy people across ages. Findings of the study overall: Compared with aged donors, long-lived donors showed fewer expanded clones, suggesting selection. Diversity estimates from one million T cells were considered underestimates. Lack of knowledge of donor CMV status possibly confounded expanded clonotype changes. Roughly linear age-related decline in beta diversity appeared, significant by age 40.

In regard to this clonotype: Its antigen is as yet unknown.

The germline V and J ends were trimmed by 5 bases and 3 bases, with 17 bases remaining between them. The CDR3 is 15 residues long. Germline V gene data show CDR1 as MNHEY and CDR2 as SMNVEV (reference sequence). The second PCR ran about 6 to 12 cycles with a sample-barcoded 5' primer and J-beta primers. MiXCR, applied by TCRdb to the 5' RACE reads, yields one record per CDR3 protein. The sample gives under 750,000 distinct CDR3 sequences, roughly 43% of which show up once; approximately 23% is in the top ten. The sequenced sample consisted of blood. V is TRBV27 and J is TRBJ2-7, with D perhaps matching TRBD2 (6 bases). This receptor was identified in a man aged 80 or over in good health. CDR3: CASSIRGLWGYEQYF. Here the CDR3 DNA reads TGTGCCAGCAGTATCCGGGGACTCTGGGGCTACGAGCAGTACTTC.